This T cell receptor beta chain was identified in a study of blood T cell repertoires in COVID-19. Per the original methods: Amplified reference gene primers provided the basis for estimating nucleated cell counts. Generated by immunoSEQ multiplex PCR, the TCRdb table keeps only in-frame clones and is missing some. That table is the source of V, J and clone size, and D and trimming were worked out from the DNA. The sample has over 150,000 clones, approximately 85% seen once. The sample consisted of peripheral blood. The sequence was collected from a man aged 40-50 years with acute or convalescent COVID-19.

CDR3 bases: TGTGCCAGCAGCTCCGGGACAGGGACCGATTTTGAAGCTTTCTTT. Amino acids: CASSSGTGTDFEAFF. The J gene is TRBJ1-1, the V gene TRBV7-6; 9 bases fit TRBD1. With V trimmed by 4 bases and J by 7 bases, 10 bases remained unmatched. Germline lookup yields CDR1 SGHVS and CDR2 FNYEAQ. The CDR3 contains 15 residues.